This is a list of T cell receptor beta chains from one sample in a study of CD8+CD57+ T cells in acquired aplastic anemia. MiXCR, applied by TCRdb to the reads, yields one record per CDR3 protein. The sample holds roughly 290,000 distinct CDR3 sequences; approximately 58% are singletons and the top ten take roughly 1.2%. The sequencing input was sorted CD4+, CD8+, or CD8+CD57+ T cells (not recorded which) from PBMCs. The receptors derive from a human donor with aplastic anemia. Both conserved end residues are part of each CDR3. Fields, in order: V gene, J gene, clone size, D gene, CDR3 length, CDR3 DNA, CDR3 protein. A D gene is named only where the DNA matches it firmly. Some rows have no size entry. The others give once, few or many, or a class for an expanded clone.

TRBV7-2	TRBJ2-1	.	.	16	TGTGCCAGCAGCTTAGATCTCACGGTACCCAACAATGAGCAGTTCTTC	CASSLDLTVPNNEQFF
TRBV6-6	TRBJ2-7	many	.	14	TGTGCCAGCAGTTCAGGGGAGGTGGCCTACGAGCAGTACTTC	CASSSGEVAYEQYF
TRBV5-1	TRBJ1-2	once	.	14	TGCGCCAGCAGCTTGGAAGGCTCTGGATATGGCTACACCTTC	CASSLEGSGYGYTF
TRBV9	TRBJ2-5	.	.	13	TGTGCCAGCAGCGGGGGGGCCAAAGAGACCCAGTACTTC	CASSGGAKETQYF
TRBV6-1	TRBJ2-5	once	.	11	TGTGCCAGCAGTGAATTAGGGACCCAGTACTTC	CASSELGTQYF
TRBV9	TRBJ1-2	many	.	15	TGTGCCAGCAGCCCTTCCAGTATCGGTAACTATGGCTACACCTTC	CASSPSSIGNYGYTF
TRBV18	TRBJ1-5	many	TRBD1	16	TGTGCCAGCTCACCACGACAGGGGGGAAGCAATCAGCCCCAGCATTTT	CASSPRQGGSNQPQHF
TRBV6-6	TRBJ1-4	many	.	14	TGTGCCACCCTAAAAGACAGGTCTGATGAAAAACTGTTTTTT	CATLKDRSDEKLFF
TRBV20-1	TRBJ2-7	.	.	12	TGCAGTGCTAGAAAGGACACCTACGAGCAGTACTTC	CSARKDTYEQYF
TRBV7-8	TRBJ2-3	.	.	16	TGTGCCAGCAGCTTAAAGGTGGGCCGGGGCACAGATACGCAGTATTTT	CASSLKVGRGTDTQYF
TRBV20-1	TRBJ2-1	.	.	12	TGCAGTGGCAAAGACAGATACAATGAGCAGTTCTTC	CSGKDRYNEQFF
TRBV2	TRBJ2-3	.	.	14	TGTGCCAGCAGTGGGTGTGCTAGCACAGATACGCAGTATTTT	CASSGCASTDTQYF
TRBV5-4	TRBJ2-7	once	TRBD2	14	TGTGCCAGCAGCCCCCGGACTAGCGGGTCTGAGCAGTACTTC	CASSPRTSGSEQYF
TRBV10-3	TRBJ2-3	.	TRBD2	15	TGTGCCATCAGGGCAGCGGGAGGGCCCTCCGATACGCAGTATTTT	CAIRAAGGPSDTQYF
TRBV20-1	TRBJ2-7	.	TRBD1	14	TGCAGTGCTGGAAGGACAGGGACCTCCTACGAGCAGTACTTC	CSAGRTGTSYEQYF
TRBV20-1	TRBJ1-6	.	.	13	TGCAGTGCTAGGGGAGCCCTCAATTCACCCCTCCACTTT	CSARGALNSPLHF
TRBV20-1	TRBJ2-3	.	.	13	TGCAGTGCTAGAGATGGGGGAGTGGGTACGCAGTATTTT	CSARDGGVGTQYF
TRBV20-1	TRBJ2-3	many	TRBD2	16	TGCAGTGCTAGAGCGCTAGCGGGGGGAGTATTAGATACGCAGTATTTT	CSARALAGGVLDTQYF
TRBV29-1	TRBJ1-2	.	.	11	TGCAGCACAACGTGGGCGGCCGGCTACACCTTC	CSTTWAAGYTF
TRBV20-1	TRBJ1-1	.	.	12	TGCAGTGCTACCGACTCAGGGGTTCTAGCTTTCTTT	CSATDSGVLAFF
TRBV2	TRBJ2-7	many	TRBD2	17	TGTGCCAGCAAAAGTGGGGTCTTTGGACTAGCGGCTAACGAGCAGTACTTC	CASKSGVFGLAANEQYF
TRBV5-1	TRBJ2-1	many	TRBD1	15	TGCGCCAGCAGGATCCTGGGGACAGACAACAATGAGCAGTTCTTC	CASRILGTDNNEQFF
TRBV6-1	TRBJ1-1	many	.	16	TGTGCCAGCAGTGAAGCAACAGCTAATGTGAACACTGAAGCTTTCTTT	CASSEATANVNTEAFF
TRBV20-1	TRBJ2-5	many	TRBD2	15	TGCAGTGCTAGAGATTCTAGCGGGGTTCAAGAGACCCAGTACTTC	CSARDSSGVQETQYF
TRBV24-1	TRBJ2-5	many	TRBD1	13	TGTGCCATGTGGGACAGGATGCAAGAGACCCAGTACTTC	CAMWDRMQETQYF
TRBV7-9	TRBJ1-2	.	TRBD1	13	TGTGCCAGGAACCAAACCCAGGGGGATGGCTACACCTTC	CARNQTQGDGYTF
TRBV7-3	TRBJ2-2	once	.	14	TGTGCCAGCAGCTTACGCCAAGCGACCGGGGGGCTGTTTTTT	CASSLRQATGGLFF
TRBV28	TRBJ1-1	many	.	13	TGTGCCAGCAGTGCAGGGGTTTGGGCTGAAGCTTTCTTT	CASSAGVWAEAFF
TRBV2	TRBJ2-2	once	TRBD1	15	TGTGCCAGCAGTGAGCTGGGACAGCTCACCGGGGAGCTGTTTTTT	CASSELGQLTGELFF
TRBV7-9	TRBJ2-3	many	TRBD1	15	TGTGCCAGCAGCTTCGGGACAGGGGGCACAGATACGCAGTATTTT	CASSFGTGGTDTQYF
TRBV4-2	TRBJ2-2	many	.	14	TGTGCCAGCAGCCAAGATGCTCACACCGGGGAGCTGTTTTTT	CASSQDAHTGELFF
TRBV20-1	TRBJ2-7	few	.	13	TGCAGTGCTAGGTTCCAGAGCTCCTACGAGCAGTACTTC	CSARFQSSYEQYF
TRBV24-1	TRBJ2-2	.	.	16	TGTGCCACCGGGGGCGGTGAACCCTGGGCATCCGGGGAGCTGTTTTTT	CATGGGEPWASGELFF
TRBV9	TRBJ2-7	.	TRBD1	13	TGTGCCAGCAGCGTAGTGGCCACAGGGGGCATTCACTTC	CASSVVATGGIHF
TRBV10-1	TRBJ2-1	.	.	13	TGCGCCAGTAGTGAGTCGGGGCAGCCCGAGCAGTTCTTC	CASSESGQPEQFF